A single count supports the clone carrying this T cell receptor (beta chain). What it recognizes is unknown. This entry is derived from a study of vaccination effects on CD4 cells after COVID-19. Germline V gene data show CDR1 as LGHDT and CDR2 as YNNKEL (reference sequence). The CDR3 is made up of 13 amino acids. The germline V and J ends were trimmed by 4 bases and 9 bases, with 13 bases remaining between them. Subsequent to 10 days of culture, CD4+ T cells were isolated. Assay used: immunoSEQ multiplex PCR; TCRdb lists only in-frame clones, some missing. Of 50,000 to 75,000 clones in the sample, approximately 72% were seen once.

This TCR came from a human donor who had a prior SARS-CoV-2 infection. This rearrangement joins TRBV3-1 (or the pseudogene TRBV3-2) to TRBJ2-1; no clear D gene. Here the sequenced sample was CD4+ T cells from PBMCs cultured without peptide, taken before COVID-19 vaccination. The CDR3: CASSRDLLGEQFF. The CDR3 DNA follows: TGTGCCAGCAGCCGAGACCTTTTGGGTGAGCAGTTCTTC.